This T cell receptor (beta chain) was found in a study of shared clonotypes between healthy human individuals. Study-level background: Researchers drew samples from two women and a few men aged 18 to 49.

Study conclusions and caveats: The diversity represented, both genetic and in exposure history, was limited by few donors.

Regarding this clone: Its antigen is currently unknown.

The DNA input per sorted-subset replicate PCR was about 0.2 ug, corresponding to some 30,000 T cell genomes. Only in-frame clones appear in the TCRdb table, and some are missing; sequencing was by immunoSEQ multiplex PCR. The sample lists around 180,000 clones, 85% to 95% seen once, with approximately 0.07% in the top ten. Within Nashville, Tennessee resided all donors, each a Caucasian adult. This CDR3 spans 15 amino acids. Trimming removed 7 bases from V and 7 bases from J, with 19 bases in between. Germline CDR1 is MDHEN and CDR2 is SYDVKM. The sequence was obtained from a woman in her twenties or thirties in good health. This chain links TRBV28 with TRBJ2-2; the D gene could be TRBD1 or TRBD2 (5 bases each). The sequenced sample consisted of naive CD4+ T cells sorted from blood. Subset here: CD45RA+ positively selected. The chain's CDR3 is CASKRGGLYDGELFF. The DNA for the CDR3 is TGTGCCAGCAAGAGGGGCGGACTGTATGACGGGGAGCTGTTTTTT. The whole variable domain, remainder taken from reference TRBV28 and TRBJ2-2, is DVKVTQSSRYLVKRTGEKVFLECVQDMDHENMFWYRQDPGLGLRLIYFSYDVKMKEKGDIPEGYSVSREKKERFSLILESASTNQTSMYLCASKRGGLYDGELFFGEGSRLTVL.